The 7 T cell receptor beta chains presented below share a single source sample, sequenced in a study of cytomegalovirus exposure and HLA in healthy donors. Primers for the PCR totalled 60 Vbeta and 13 Jbeta. Clones were read by immunoSEQ multiplex PCR, and TCRdb kept only the in-frame ones, dropping some. Counted here are roughly 200,000 clones, 70% to 90% occurring once; the ten biggest clones make up around 0.3%. Sequencing was performed on PBMCs. The source is a woman under 40 in good health and CMV-seronegative.

In nucleotides, the CDR3 is TGTGCCAGCAGGGGGGGGACTAGCGGGAGATCATACGAGCAGTACTTC. Protein sequence: CASRGGTSGRSYEQYF. This sequence joins TRBV27 and TRBJ2-7; 14 nucleotides align to TRBD2. This CDR3 is built from 16 residues. Germline V gene data show CDR1 as MNHEY and CDR2 as SMNVEV (reference sequence). Trimming took 6 bases from V and 4 from J; bases not matched to a gene: 8.

V gene TRBV5-1 combines with J gene TRBJ1-6, with D maybe TRBD1 (5 bases). Trimming shortened V by 4 bases and J by 8 bases, and 10 bases separated the two germline ends. The CDR3 consists of 13 residues. Germline V gene sequence: CDR1 SGHRS, CDR2 YFSETQ. The CDR3 sequence: CASSTQTDSPLHF. The CDR3 nucleotides read TGCGCCAGCAGCACCCAGACAGATTCACCCCTCCACTTT.

This chain connects TRBV7-8 to TRBJ2-7; 9 nucleotides match TRBD2. The J segment lost 4 bases and the V segment lost 4 bases, leaving 5 bases of the junction unmatched. The CDR3 is made up of 14 amino acids. CDR1 is SGHVS and CDR2 is FQNEAQ in the germline V gene. CDR3 sequence: CASSSGAGGYEQYF. CDR3 nucleotides: TGTGCCAGCAGCTCAGGGGCGGGGGGGTACGAGCAGTACTTC. Full variable domain (remainder filled in from reference TRBV7-8 and TRBJ2-7): GAGVSQSPRYKVAKRGQDVALRCDPISGHVSLFWYQQALGQGPEFLTYFQNEAQLDKSGLPSDRFFAERPEGSVSTLKIQRTQQEDSAVYLCASSSGAGGYEQYFGPGTRLTVT.

The chain recombines TRBV7-9 with TRBJ1-2; 7 nucleotides agree with TRBD1. The CDR3 totals 14 residues. V dropped 5 bases and J dropped 2; count of bases not matched to a gene: 5. CDR1 is SEHNR, CDR2 FQNEAQ, per germline (reference sequence). CDR3 bases: TGTGCCAGCAGCCGACAGGGTGGGAACTATGGCTACACCTTC. It specifies CASSRQGGNYGYTF.

The genes are TRBV6-5 and TRBJ2-3; maybe TRBD2 (6 bases). Trimming left V 10 bases short and J 4 bases short, with 18 bases between. CDR3 length: 14 amino acids. The V gene's germline CDR1 is MNHEY and CDR2 SVGAGI. CDR3: CATSASGDSDTQYF. In DNA form, the CDR3 reads TGTGCCACAAGCGCCTCGGGGGACTCAGATACGCAGTATTTT.

This chain uses TRBV7-9 with TRBJ2-3; D is unresolved. CDR1 and CDR2 from the germline V gene are SEHNR and FQNEAQ (reference sequence). The CDR3 covers 14 residues. V lost 2 bases, J lost 4 bases, and 10 bases lay in between. This chain's CDR3 is CASSLQSISDTQYF. CDR3 sequence (DNA): TGTGCCAGCAGCTTACAGTCGATATCAGATACGCAGTATTTT.

On this clone itself: At one of its ends the junction is not consistent with the germline gene, which may arise from a read error. The chain links TRBV11-2 to TRBJ2-7, with unresolved D. This CDR3 is 13 amino acids long. Germline CDR1 SGHAT, CDR2 FQNNGV. CDR3 in amino acids: CASSIDPTGEQYF. CDR3 coding DNA: TGTGCCAGCAGCATAGATCCGACGGGCGAGCAGTACTTC.